This T cell receptor beta chain appears in the sequencing data of a study of blood T cell repertoires in COVID-19. Study summary: The United States, Italy and Spain supplied acute and convalescent COVID-19 samples.

Per the original data handling: Reference gene primer amplification gave nucleated cell count estimates. Clones were sequenced by immunoSEQ multiplex PCR, and TCRdb holds only the in-frame ones, with some missing. The V and J calls and the clone size are those of that table, but D and trimming were determined from the DNA. The table records approximately 230,000 clones, 80% to 90% of them present only once. Sample: peripheral blood. This receptor was taken from a man older than 75 with acute or convalescent COVID-19.

The CDR3, as DNA: TGTGCCAGCAGCTTGGTTAGCGGGAGGGCCACCGGGGAGCTGTTTTTT. This codes for CASSLVSGRATGELFF. The chain links TRBV5-6 to TRBJ2-2; TRBD2 matches 11 bases. This CDR3 contains 16 residues. The V segment lost 0 bases and the J segment 4 bases; nucleotides outside the gene matches: 2. CDR1 is SGHDT, CDR2 YYEEEE, per germline.